This T cell receptor beta chain derives from a study of spatial heterogeneity in lung cancer. A word on this clonotype: What it binds is unknown.

Study observations and caveats: At resection, ubiquitous expanded tumor TCRs appeared in blood more than at follow-up.

This CDR3 is 13 amino acids long. V lost 5 bases, J lost 2 bases, and 10 bases lay in between. The germline V gene encodes CDR1 MNHNS and CDR2 SASEGT. Time point here: sample taken at primary tumor resection. Frozen PBMC, nontumor lung or tumor provided whole RNA, which was sequenced unsorted. The donors comprised 70 to 85 untreated early-stage non-small cell lung cancer patients. Every TCR cDNA molecule bore a unique molecular identifier. A single record per CDR3 protein comes from TCRdb applying MiXCR to the 5' RACE reads. The table includes about 48,000 distinct CDR3 sequences, approximately 5% detected once.

The sequence derives from a male donor with early-stage non-small cell lung cancer. The sample was PBMCs, taken at surgery. The rearrangement uses TRBV6-1 and TRBJ2-7; the D gene is possibly TRBD2 (6 bases). In DNA form, the CDR3 reads TGTGCCAGCAGTCGACTAGAGACCTACGAGCAGTACTTC. Protein: CASSRLETYEQYF.